This T cell receptor (beta chain) derives from a study of cytomegalovirus exposure and HLA in healthy donors. This clone was recorded once. What it binds is not known. PCR amplification relied on 60 Vbeta primers (plus 13 Jbeta primers). Assay used: immunoSEQ multiplex PCR; TCRdb lists only in-frame clones, some missing. The sample shows 200,000 or so clones, 65% to 85% of them seen only once. Study results and caveats: Per a later analysis, HLA-associated TCR beta chains showed more clonal expansion than other, equally common TCR beta chains.

Per the germline V gene, CDR1 is SGHTA and CDR2 is FQGNSA. V lost 3 bases, J lost 5 bases, and 4 bases lay in between. This CDR3 has 11 residues. This clonotype was obtained from a boy aged 2 to 9 in good health and CMV-seronegative. The sequenced material came from PBMCs. This chain links TRBV7-2 with TRBJ2-5; D unclear. This CDR3 is CASSFPETQYF. CDR3 nucleotides: TGTGCCAGCAGCTTTCCGGAGACCCAGTACTTC.